Each of the 5 T cell receptor beta chains below was sequenced from the same sample in a study of blood T cell repertoires in COVID-19. The method was immunoSEQ multiplex PCR; TCRdb's version includes in-frame clones alone and lacks a portion of them. The top ten hold 4.5% to 5.5% of the sample, which has 90,000 to 100,000 clones, 90% seen once. The sample was peripheral blood. All receptors derive from a man in his fifties with acute or convalescent COVID-19.

The chain recombines TRBV14 with TRBJ2-1; 8 bases line up with TRBD2. The CDR3 loop spans 16 amino acids. Germline V CDR1 and CDR2: SGHDN, FVKESK. The ends lost 4 bases at V and 10 bases at J; junction bases unmatched: 15. CDR3 sequence (DNA): TGTGCCAGCAGCCCCCGAGTTGGTAGCGGGATGGGCGAGCAGTTCTTC. Translation gives CASSPRVGSGMGEQFF. The full variable domain, completed using reference TRBV14 and TRBJ2-1, is EAGVTQFPSHSVIEKGQTVTLRCDPISGHDNLYWYRRVMGKEIKFLLHFVKESKQDESGMPNNRFLAERTGGTYSTLKVQPAELEDSGVYFCASSPRVGSGMGEQFFGPGTRLTVL.

The chain couples TRBV10-3 to TRBJ2-1, with TRBD1 identical over 7 bases. The V gene end was trimmed by 8 bases and the J gene end by 9 bases; junction bases not matched to a gene: 7. This CDR3 is 12 amino acids long. Germline assignment: CDR1 ENHRY and CDR2 SYGVKD. The CDR3 here is CAILPPGGEQFF. CDR3 nucleotide sequence: TGTGCCATCCTCCCCCCAGGGGGTGAGCAGTTCTTC.

The chain couples TRBV30 to TRBJ1-4, with D maybe TRBD1 (5 bases). CDR1 and CDR2 from the germline V gene are GTSNPN and SVGIG (reference sequence). Trimming stripped 6 bases from V and 3 bases from J, with 14 bases between. This CDR3 is built from 14 residues. The CDR3 spells CACRRDLANEKLFF. The CDR3 DNA follows: TGTGCCTGCCGCCGGGACTTGGCTAATGAAAAACTGTTTTTT.

The chain is built from TRBV5-4 and TRBJ2-6, with D possibly being TRBD1 (6 bases). The V gene's germline CDR1 is SGHNT and CDR2 YYREEE (reference sequence). The V and J ends lost 4 bases and 5 bases respectively, with 16 bases between them. CDR3 size: 16 residues. This CDR3 reads CASSPYRDPRANVLTF. The CDR3 nucleotides are TGTGCCAGCAGCCCCTACAGGGATCCACGGGCCAACGTCCTGACTTTC.

In this sample, this clone turned up a few times. This chain joins TRBV7-9 and TRBJ2-2, with D unresolved. Per germline, CDR1 SEHNR and CDR2 FQNEAQ (reference sequence). CDR3 size: 14 residues. Trimming removed 1 base at V and 4 bases at J, with 7 bases between. The CDR3 loop is CASSLDIITGELFF. CDR3 DNA: TGTGCCAGCAGCTTAGACATCATCACCGGGGAGCTGTTTTTT. Looking up the rest from reference TRBV7-9 and TRBJ2-2 gives the full variable domain: DTGVSQNPRHKITKRGQNVTFRCDPISEHNRLYWYRQTLGQGPEFLTYFQNEAQLEKSRLLSDRFSAERPKGSFSTLEIQRTEQGDSAMYLCASSLDIITGELFFGEGSRLTVL.